This is a list of T cell receptor beta chains from one sample in a study of blood T cells in healthy people across ages. One entry per CDR3 protein, called by TCRdb with MiXCR from the 5' RACE reads. The sample consists of around 1.5 million distinct CDR3 sequences, 35% to 45% of them appearing once. The specimen was blood. All receptors come from a woman aged 18-29 years in good health. CDR3s include the opening cysteine and the closing phenylalanine or tryptophan. Fields, in order: J gene, clone size, D gene, V gene, CDR3 DNA, CDR3 protein. The D gene is left open where the match is weak. The listing skips clone size in some rows; elsewhere it reads once, few, many or a size class.

TRBJ2-2 . . TRBV7-2 TGTGCCAGCAGCTTATTTAACACCGGGGAGCTGTTTTTT CASSLFNTGELFF
TRBJ2-1 few . TRBV10-3 TGTGCCATCAGCAGCGCCTCCTACAATGAGCAGTTCTTC CAISSASYNEQFF
TRBJ2-3 . TRBD1 TRBV7-9 TGTGCCATGAAAAGGGGGCTCGACACAGATACGCAGTATTTT CAMKRGLDTDTQYF
TRBJ1-5 few . TRBV27 TGTGCCAGCAGTTTATATTTAGATCAGCCCCAGCATTTT CASSLYLDQPQHF
TRBJ2-6 . . TRBV29-1 TGCGGCGCATTGATTGAGGGTGCTGGGGCCAACGTCCTGACTTTC CGALIEGAGANVLTF
TRBJ2-1 few TRBD2 TRBV5-1 TGCGCCAGCAGCTTGGGTAGCGGGAGACACAATGAGCAGTTCTTC CASSLGSGRHNEQFF
TRBJ2-7 few TRBD2 TRBV6-5 TGTGCCAGCAGTTACCGTGCTAGCGGAAGCTCCTACAATGAGCAGTACTTC CASSYRASGSSYNEQYF
TRBJ2-4 . TRBD1 TRBV6-2/TRBV6-3 TGTGCCAGCAGTGGAAGATGGACAGGGCGCCGTCTCGACATTCAGTACTTC CASSGRWTGRRLDIQYF
TRBJ2-2 . . TRBV25-1 TGTGCCAGCAGTGAATCCAGGTCCTCCTTGAACACCGGGGAGCTGTTTTTT CASSESRSSLNTGELFF
TRBJ1-1 . . TRBV12-3/TRBV12-4 TGTGCCAGCAGTTTGCAGGCGGGGGACCCTGAAGCTTTCTTT CASSLQAGDPEAFF
TRBJ2-1 . TRBD2 TRBV4-1 TGCGCCAGCAGCCAAACACTTAGCGGGGAGAAGTTCTTC CASSQTLSGEKFF
TRBJ1-2 once . TRBV18 TGTGCCAGCTCACAAGGAGGCTCCTATGGCTACATCTTC CASSQGGSYGYIF
TRBJ2-7 . . TRBV4-1 TGCGCCGGCAGCCAAGGGAGCGACAGTCCCTACGAGCAGTACTTC CAGSQGSDSPYEQYF
TRBJ2-7 few TRBD2 TRBV2 TGTGCCAGCAGTCCCCTGGGCGGGAGTGGCTACGAGCAGTACTTC CASSPLGGSGYEQYF
TRBJ1-2 . . TRBV6-4 TGTGCCAGCAGTGACGCGACGGAATATGGTGGCTACACCTTC CASSDATEYGGYTF
TRBJ2-1 few . TRBV5-1 TGCGCCAGCAGCTTTGGGTGGGATGAGCAGTTCTTC CASSFGWDEQFF
TRBJ1-1 few TRBD1 TRBV3-1 TGTGCCAGCAGCCAAGACCCCAGGGGGATGAACACTGAAGCTTTCTTT CASSQDPRGMNTEAFF
TRBJ2-3 few TRBD2 TRBV29-1 TGCAGCGCTGGACTTCTAGCGGGGGCCAGCACAGATACGCAGTATTTT CSAGLLAGASTDTQYF
TRBJ2-3 . TRBD2 TRBV29-1 TGCAGCGTTGACCGACTAGCGGGAGTAGTTACGCAGTATTTT CSVDRLAGVVTQYF
TRBJ2-2 . . TRBV5-1 TGCGCCAGCAGCCCCATGACAGAGAACACCGGGGAGCTGTTTTTT CASSPMTENTGELFF
TRBJ2-4 few . TRBV3-1 TGTGCCAGCTCCTCAAGAGCCAGGGACAAAAACATTCAGTACTTC CASSSRARDKNIQYF
TRBJ2-4 few TRBD1 TRBV2 TGTGCCAGCAGTGAAGTGGACAGGGGCCAATATAAAAACATTCAGTACTTC CASSEVDRGQYKNIQYF
TRBJ1-2 few TRBD1 TRBV4-1 TGCGCCAGCAGCCAAGGACAGGGTGTGAACTATGGCTACACCTTC CASSQGQGVNYGYTF
TRBJ2-3 . TRBD2 TRBV7-3 TGTGCCAGCAGCTTAACTCCTACTAAGCGGGGGGGCCGTTCCACGCAGTATTTT CASSLTPTKRGGRSTQYF
TRBJ1-6 . TRBD1 TRBV20-1 TGCAGTGCTGGGGGGACAGGGTCAGGGAGCTCACCCCTCCACTTT CSAGGTGSGSSPLHF
TRBJ2-7 . TRBD1 TRBV7-9 TGTGCCAGCAGCTCAGGGGGACAGGGGCAAGAGGCCCAGTACTTC CASSSGGQGQEAQYF
TRBJ2-3 few TRBD2 TRBV2 TGTGCCGGATGGGAGGGGGATACGCAGTATTTT CAGWEGDTQYF
TRBJ1-5 . . TRBV7-2 TGTGCCAGCAGCTTGGTGACAAAGGGCAATCAGCCCCAGCATTTT CASSLVTKGNQPQHF
TRBJ2-3 few TRBD2 TRBV20-1 TGCAGTGCTAGTCTTTACCGCGGGGGGGGAGATACGCAGTATTTT CSASLYRGGGDTQYF
TRBJ2-3 . . TRBV21-1 TGTGCCAGCAGCAAAGGCGGACGGCAGCGGGCTAGCACAGATACGCAGTATTTT CASSKGGRQRASTDTQYF
TRBJ2-7 few . TRBV6-2/TRBV6-3 TGTGCCAGCATATCGACAGCCCCCTACGAGCAGTACTTC CASISTAPYEQYF
TRBJ2-1 . TRBD1 TRBV10-3 TGTGCCATCAGTGAGGAAGACAGGGTCACGATCAGTGAGCAGTTCTTC CAISEEDRVTISEQFF
TRBJ2-3 . . TRBV9 TGTGCCAGCAGCGTAGCCCGACAGGCCCGCACAGATACGCAGTATTTT CASSVARQARTDTQYF
TRBJ2-7 few . TRBV27 TGTGCCAGCAGTCTGGCGGGGAAGGGGTACGAGCAGTACTTC CASSLAGKGYEQYF
TRBJ2-3 few TRBD2 TRBV13 TGTGCCAGCAAAGGCGGGGGACTAGCAACGCCGGGGGATACGCAGTATTTT CASKGGGLATPGDTQYF
TRBJ1-4 . TRBD1 TRBV6-5 TGTGCCAGCAGTAACCGGGACAGGGGGTATGAAGCAACTAATGAAAAACTGTTTTTT CASSNRDRGYEATNEKLFF
TRBJ1-2 few . TRBV7-8 TGTGCCAGCAGCGGCCTTGGAACCTATGGCTACACCTTC CASSGLGTYGYTF
TRBJ1-1 . . TRBV30 TGTGCCTCCCGGGGGGTACCGAGCGGTGAAGCTTTCTTT CASRGVPSGEAFF
TRBJ2-7 . TRBD2 TRBV7-2 TGTGCCAGCAGCGGGATAGCGGGAGTTGGTCGCGAGCAGTACTTC CASSGIAGVGREQYF
TRBJ2-3 . . TRBV27 TGTGCCAGCAGTCCGCACTGGCGGACGGATACGCAGTATTTT CASSPHWRTDTQYF
TRBJ2-5 . TRBD1 TRBV10-3 TGTGCCATCAGTGAGTCTCAGGGGGCTGGGGAGACCCAGTACTTC CAISESQGAGETQYF
TRBJ1-2 few . TRBV29-1 TGCAGCGTTGAGGGGTTTTATGGCTACACCTTC CSVEGFYGYTF
TRBJ2-7 . TRBD1 TRBV20-1 TGCAGTGCCCTTCCGGGACAGGGGGGATACGAGCAGTACTTC CSALPGQGGYEQYF
TRBJ2-1 . . TRBV7-2 TGTGCCAGCAGCATTGGACTAAACAATGAGCAGTTCTTC CASSIGLNNEQFF
TRBJ1-2 . . TRBV12-3/TRBV12-4 TGTGCCAGCAGCAGACACCGGGGATATGGCTACACCTTC CASSRHRGYGYTF
TRBJ1-1 . . TRBV2 TGTGCCAGCAGTGAGAGTATGGTTGAAGCTTTCTTT CASSESMVEAFF
TRBJ2-1 few TRBD2 TRBV20-1 TGCAGTGCTCCGGGACTAGCGGGAGGGTATAATGAGCAGTTCTTC CSAPGLAGGYNEQFF
TRBJ2-4 . . TRBV25-1 TGTGCCAGCAGTGACCACGGACAGTGGAAATTTGGGCAGTACTTC CASSDHGQWKFGQYF
TRBJ2-1 . TRBD2 TRBV29-1 TGCAGCTTCCACCCGGGGGGTTCCTATGAGCAGTTCTTC CSFHPGGSYEQFF
TRBJ2-3 . TRBD2 TRBV7-9 TGTGCCAGCAGCTTACTAGCGGGAGAAGGTGATACGCAGTATTTT CASSLLAGEGDTQYF
TRBJ2-7 . . TRBV20-1 TGCAGTGCTAGTAAGCCGGGATCCTACGAGCAGTACTTC CSASKPGSYEQYF
TRBJ2-3 . . TRBV6-5 TGTGCCAGCAGTTATGGTCTAGCGTCGTTTTGGTATTTT CASSYGLASFWYF
TRBJ2-2 . TRBD1 TRBV15 TGTGCCACCACAGGACAGGATAACACCGGGGAGCTGTTTTTT CATTGQDNTGELFF
TRBJ2-1 . . TRBV9 TGTGCCAGCAGCGTCAAGGCATTTACCTACAATGAGCAGTTCTTC CASSVKAFTYNEQFF
TRBJ1-1 few . TRBV12-3/TRBV12-4 TGTGCCAGCAGCTTCGGACAGTTAAACACTGAAGCTTTCTTT CASSFGQLNTEAFF
TRBJ2-7 . TRBD1 TRBV27 TGTGCCAGCAGTCCACACCGGGACAGGGTATACGAGCAGTACTTC CASSPHRDRVYEQYF
TRBJ2-2 . . TRBV4-2 TGTGCCAGCAGCCAAGATTTGGCGAGGGCGCAGACCGGGGAGCTGTTTTTT CASSQDLARAQTGELFF
TRBJ2-7 . . TRBV6-5 TGTGCCAGCAGTTACCGGCTAGCGTCCTCCTCCTACGAGCAGTACTTC CASSYRLASSSYEQYF
TRBJ1-2 . . TRBV3-1 TGTGCCAGCAGCCAAGTGGAGGAGATAAACTATGGCTACACCTTC CASSQVEEINYGYTF